This entry lists 4 T cell receptor beta chains sequenced from one sample in a study of cytomegalovirus exposure and HLA in healthy donors. Assay used: immunoSEQ multiplex PCR; TCRdb lists only in-frame clones, some missing. The data show 160,000 or so clones, with 85% seen just once and about 2% held by the top ten. Sequencing input: PBMCs. The receptors originated from a man aged 25 to 40 in good health and CMV-seropositive.

The rearrangement joins TRBV7-8 to TRBJ2-3, with D unclear. The germline V gene has CDR1 SGHVS and CDR2 FQNEAQ. The CDR3 totals 14 residues. Trimming cost V 5 bases and J 1 base, with 10 bases left between them. In DNA, the CDR3 is TGTGCCAGCAGCCTTGGTACACGCACAGATACGCAGTATTTT. Residues: CASSLGTRTDTQYF.

The chain couples TRBV9 to TRBJ2-5, with 11 bases lining up with TRBD1. This CDR3 comprises 16 residues. The germline gives CDR1 SGDLS, CDR2 YYNGEE. V dropped 4 bases and J dropped 5; count of bases not matched to a gene: 10. This CDR3 reads CASSPTGQGAWETQYF. Here the CDR3 DNA reads TGTGCCAGCAGCCCAACTGGACAGGGGGCTTGGGAGACCCAGTACTTC.

The chain has TRBV9 and TRBJ1-1; TRBD1 agrees at 7 bases. The junction had 9 bases not matched to a gene; V was cut back by 0 bases and J by 4 bases. The CDR3 contains 16 residues. Germline CDR1 SGDLS, CDR2 YYNGEE. The CDR3 DNA reads as TGTGCCAGCAGCGTAGTTGGGGGGACAGCGCTCACTGAAGCTTTCTTT. It specifies CASSVVGGTALTEAFF.

The chain recombines TRBV25-1 with TRBJ1-1; weak D call: TRBD1 (6 bases). The germline V gene encodes CDR1 MGHDK and CDR2 SYGVNS. Deletions cut 6 bases from V and 5 bases from J, with 13 bases between. This CDR3 spans 13 amino acids. The CDR3 region has the DNA TGTGCCAGCAGCCCGGGGACACTAACTGAAGCTTTCTTT. It encodes CASSPGTLTEAFF.